This passage covers 20 T cell receptor beta chains from one sample sequenced in a study of blood T cell repertoires in COVID-19. Produced via immunoSEQ multiplex PCR; TCRdb's table is partial and in-frame only. The sample lists 250,000 to 300,000 clones; roughly nine tenths were seen once. The sample comprised PBMCs or T cells enriched from blood (not recorded which). These receptors were obtained from a human donor in a cohort exposed to, infected with or recovered from COVID-19 (not recorded which). The donor label of this sample is uncertain.

The chain joins TRBV7-9 to TRBJ1-6, with TRBD1 as a possible D gene (5 bases). V was cut by 6 bases and J by 8 bases, with 8 bases left in between. Germline V gives CDR1 SEHNR, CDR2 FQNEAQ (reference sequence). The CDR3 covers 12 residues. CDR3: CASSGGYSPLHF. The CDR3 bases are TGTGCCAGCAGTGGGGGGTATTCACCCCTCCACTTT.

J is TRBJ2-1 and V is TRBV18; possibly TRBD1 for D (6 bases). The CDR3 covers 13 residues. The germline V and J ends were trimmed by 3 bases and 5 bases, with 8 bases remaining between them. Germline loops: CDR1 KGHSH, CDR2 LQKENI. DNA of the CDR3: TGTGCCAGCTCACCTCGACAGGACAATGAGCAGTTCTTC. Protein: CASSPRQDNEQFF.

The chain links TRBV5-6 to TRBJ2-5, with D perhaps TRBD1 (5 bases). The CDR3 is made up of 14 amino acids. V was cut by 2 bases and J by 4 bases, with 12 bases left in between. Germline CDR1 reads SGHDT; CDR2 reads YYEEEE. The CDR3 DNA sequence: TGTGCCAGCAGCTTCGGACAAGACTTAGAGACCCAGTACTTC. Amino acid sequence: CASSFGQDLETQYF.

The chain combines TRBV19 with TRBJ2-7; 8 bases are a match to TRBD1. The germline V gene has CDR1 LNHDA and CDR2 SQIVND (reference sequence). The CDR3 runs 13 residues. With 9 bases clipped from V and 1 base from J, the junction kept 5 bases outside the gene matches. CDR3 coding DNA: TGTGCCAGCGCCGGGACAGGTTCCTACGAGCAGTACTTC. As protein: CASAGTGSYEQYF.

The chain employs TRBV19 and TRBJ1-1, with 11 bases fitting TRBD1. The germline gives CDR1 LNHDA, CDR2 SQIVND (reference sequence). There are 14 residues in the CDR3. Trimming cost V 5 bases and J 4 bases; bases outside gene matches: 3. CDR3: CASSAGQGGTEAFF. For the CDR3, the DNA is TGTGCCAGTAGTGCGGGACAGGGGGGCACTGAAGCTTTCTTT.

V is TRBV7-9 and J is TRBJ2-1, with D possibly being TRBD2 (5 bases). The CDR3 is made up of 15 amino acids. The V end was cut by 5 bases, the J end by 5 bases, with 16 bases between. The germline CDR1 and CDR2 sequences are SEHNR and FQNEAQ (reference sequence). CDR3 in amino acids: CASSLSGVRHNEQFF. For the CDR3, the DNA is TGTGCCAGCAGCCTAAGCGGTGTACGCCACAATGAGCAGTTCTTC.

This chain links TRBV5-1 with TRBJ2-1; no clear D. Germline assignment: CDR1 SGHRS and CDR2 YFSETQ. This CDR3 has 13 residues. The V end lost 3 bases, the J end lost 0 bases, and 4 bases lay between the germline ends. In nucleotides, the CDR3 is TGCGCCAGCAGCTCCAGCTCCTACAATGAGCAGTTCTTC. Translating gives CASSSSSYNEQFF.

This sequence joins TRBV7-9 and TRBJ1-2; possible D gene TRBD1, 5 bases. Trimming removed 1 base at V and 7 bases at J, with 13 bases between. The CDR3 runs 14 residues. Germline CDR1 and CDR2: SEHNR and FQNEAQ (reference sequence). CDR3 in amino acids: CASSLVAGPSGYTF. The CDR3, as DNA: TGTGCCAGCAGCTTAGTTGCGGGGCCCTCTGGCTACACCTTC.

The DNA of the CDR3 is TGTGCTAGTGGTCCACAGGTGTGGGGGAACACTGAAGCTTTCTTT. This codes for CASGPQVWGNTEAFF. The chain carries TRBV12-5 and TRBJ1-1, with D possibly being TRBD1 (5 bases). The CDR3 covers 15 residues. Per the germline V gene, CDR1 is LGHNT and CDR2 is FRNRAP. V gave up 5 bases and J gave up 1 base, with 14 bases separating them.

V and J are TRBV6-2 or TRBV6-3 and TRBJ2-3; 8 bases are shared with TRBD1. The germline CDR1 and CDR2 sequences are MNHEY and SVGEGT. Trimming at V came to 0 bases and at J to 6 bases, leaving 8 bases not matched to a gene. The CDR3 runs 16 residues. This chain's CDR3 is CASSYSGDRFQDTQYF. The CDR3 DNA is TGTGCCAGCAGTTACTCGGGGGACAGGTTTCAGGATACGCAGTATTTT.

The chain employs TRBV15 and TRBJ2-7; 7 positions agree with TRBD1. Germline trimming cut 1 base from V and 2 bases from J; bases unmatched to any gene: 8. The germline CDR1 and CDR2 sequences are LNHNV and YYDKDF (reference sequence). CDR3 length: 16 residues. The CDR3 DNA reads TGTGCCACCAGCAGAGTTCTGACAGGGAGCACCTACGAGCAGTACTTC. Its protein product is CATSRVLTGSTYEQYF.

V usage is TRBV2 and J usage is TRBJ1-2; 7 positions agree with TRBD1. The CDR3 is 14 residues long. V lost 6 bases, J lost 0 bases, and 4 bases stayed unmatched. Germline assignment: CDR1 SNHLY and CDR2 FYNNEI. The CDR3: CASRRQGANYGYTF. The CDR3 coding sequence is TGTGCCAGCAGAAGACAGGGAGCTAACTATGGCTACACCTTC.

This clone was recorded once. This chain uses TRBV7-3 with TRBJ2-3; 7 positions agree with TRBD1. CDR1 SGHTA and CDR2 FQGTGA come from the germline V gene. This CDR3 region has 15 residues. V gave up 4 bases and J gave up 3 bases; unmatched junction bases: 7. The CDR3 loop reads CASSSTGTETDTQYF. The CDR3 nucleotides are TGTGCCAGCAGCTCAACCGGGACAGAGACAGATACGCAGTATTTT.

The rearrangement uses TRBV9 and TRBJ1-6; TRBD1 might be the D (5 bases). In germline, CDR1 is SGDLS, CDR2 YYNGEE. Trimming shortened V by 0 bases and J by 10 bases, and 14 bases separated the two germline ends. The CDR3 contains 15 residues. The CDR3 nucleotides read TGTGCCAGCAGCGTAGGGCGGGACCCAGGCTCACCCCTCCACTTT. It is translated as CASSVGRDPGSPLHF.

This clone was seen once. This chain connects TRBV19 to TRBJ1-5, with D uncertain. The CDR3 spans 14 residues. Germline V CDR1 and CDR2: LNHDA, SQIVND (reference sequence). Deletions cut 3 bases from V and 3 bases from J, with 9 bases between. The CDR3 region has the DNA TGTGCCAGTAGTATTGCCGTACTCAATCAGCCCCAGCATTTT. Its protein is CASSIAVLNQPQHF.

The chain couples TRBV19 to TRBJ1-2; 9 nucleotides line up with TRBD1. CDR1 LNHDA and CDR2 SQIVND come from the germline V gene (reference sequence). V lost 7 bases and J lost 7; bases outside the gene matches: 10. CDR3 length: 14 residues. The CDR3 loop is CASTPGQGRFGYTF. CDR3 nucleotides: TGTGCCAGTACACCGGGACAGGGTAGATTTGGCTACACCTTC.

The rearrangement uses TRBV27 and TRBJ1-4; D is uncertain. The CDR3 sequence is 17 residues long. V gave up 5 bases and J gave up 0 bases, with 16 bases separating them. Per the germline V gene, CDR1 is MNHEY and CDR2 is SMNVEV (reference sequence). The CDR3 spells CASSPLTGLATNEKLFF. The CDR3 DNA sequence: TGTGCCAGCAGTCCACTAACCGGCCTTGCAACTAATGAAAAACTGTTTTTT.

This chain uses TRBV4-3 with TRBJ1-3, with unresolved D. CDR3 length equals 15 residues. Germline CDR1 is LGHNA and CDR2 is YSLEER. V lost 0 bases, J lost 0 bases, and 6 bases lay in between. The CDR3 DNA reads as TGCGCCAGCAGCCAAGACAGGATCTCTGGAAACACCATATATTTT. The encoded protein is CASSQDRISGNTIYF.

Details on this clone: This sample also contains other DNA sequences that code for the same CDR3. This CDR3 reads CASSPGQGGEKLFF. For the CDR3, the DNA is TGCGCCAGCAGCCCGGGACAGGGCGGGGAAAAACTGTTTTTT. V and J are TRBV5-1 and TRBJ1-4; 9 bases line up with TRBD1. Trimming cost V 4 bases and J 8 bases; bases outside gene matches: 6. Germline CDR1 SGHRS, CDR2 YFSETQ. CDR3 length equals 14 residues.

The J gene is TRBJ1-1, the V gene TRBV3-1 (or the pseudogene TRBV3-2); tentatively, D is TRBD1 (6 bases). Germline CDR1 LGHDT, CDR2 YNNKEL (reference sequence). V lost 2 bases and J lost 8, with 15 bases in between. This CDR3 has 14 residues. In DNA, the CDR3 is TGTGCCAGCAGCCAAAAAGGGACACCCAGAGAAGCTTTCTTT. Translation: CASSQKGTPREAFF.